These 29 T cell receptor beta chains share one sample of origin, sequenced in a study of control samples from healthy donors and cancer patients. The data were produced by immunoSEQ multiplex PCR, yet TCRdb's version contains in-frame clones alone and is incomplete. There are approximately 26,000 clones in the sample; 82% occur only once, and around a quarter lies in the top ten. The material sequenced was PBMCs. All receptors derive from a man aged 55 to 70 with colorectal cancer.

The chain is built from TRBV14 and TRBJ2-3; D gene unclear. This CDR3 is 15 amino acids long. Trimming took off 4 bases at V and 1 base at J, with 12 bases between the two ends. In germline, CDR1 is SGHDN, CDR2 FVKESK. CDR3 in amino acids: CASSLLGVGTDTQYF. In DNA form, the CDR3 reads TGTGCCAGCAGCCTTCTTGGAGTGGGCACAGATACGCAGTATTTT.

The chain combines TRBV9 with TRBJ2-1; 9 nucleotides align to TRBD2. CDR3 length equals 17 residues. From germline, CDR1 is SGDLS and CDR2 YYNGEE. V dropped 0 bases and J dropped 6; count of bases not matched to a gene: 10. The CDR3 region is CASSVEAGGRISNEQFF. CDR3 in DNA: TGTGCCAGCAGCGTAGAAGCGGGGGGACGTATAAGCAATGAGCAGTTCTTC.

V and J are TRBV2 and TRBJ2-1; TRBD2 matches 10 bases. V lost 7 bases and J lost 8; bases outside the gene matches: 11. The CDR3 sequence is 15 residues long. Germline CDR1 SNHLY, CDR2 FYNNEI. The DNA for the CDR3 is TGTGCCAGCACTGTCAGGCTAGCGGGGGAGGATGAGCAGTTCTTC. The encoded protein is CASTVRLAGEDEQFF.

V gene TRBV6-5 combines with J gene TRBJ2-7; D may match TRBD1 or TRBD2 (5 bases each). V was clipped by 0 bases and J by 6 bases, with 18 bases between them. From germline, CDR1 is MNHEY and CDR2 SVGAGI. The CDR3 is made up of 16 amino acids. The CDR3 region is CASSYSGVGNLREQYF. CDR3 DNA: TGTGCCAGCAGTTACTCGGGGGTTGGAAACCTCCGCGAGCAGTACTTC.

J is TRBJ2-3 and V is TRBV6-2 or TRBV6-3; 10 bases line up with TRBD1. Trimming at V came to 2 bases and at J to 2 bases, leaving 4 bases not matched to a gene. The CDR3 has 16 residues. Germline assignment: CDR1 MNHEY and CDR2 SVGEGT. CDR3 nucleotides: TGTGCCAGCAGTTACGGGGACAGGGGAACCACAGATACGCAGTATTTT. It specifies CASSYGDRGTTDTQYF.

The chain has TRBV7-2 and TRBJ2-1, with 8 bases that match TRBD1. Losses at the gene ends were 5 bases for V and 7 bases for J; bases not matched to a gene: 16. CDR3 length: 17 amino acids. The germline V gene encodes CDR1 SGHTA and CDR2 FQGNSA. This CDR3 reads CASSTLGGQGVANEQFF. CDR3 coding DNA: TGTGCCAGCAGCACCCTTGGAGGACAGGGAGTAGCAAATGAGCAGTTCTTC. Full variable domain (rest looked up from reference TRBV7-2 and TRBJ2-1): GAGVSQSPSNKVTEKGKDVELRCDPISGHTALYWYRQSLGQGLEFLIYFQGNSAPDKSGLPSDRFSAERTGGSVSTLTIQRTQQEDSAVYLCASSTLGGQGVANEQFFGPGTRLTVL.

This chain connects TRBV5-1 to TRBJ2-7, with 8 nucleotides matching TRBD2. Germline CDR1 and CDR2: SGHRS and YFSETQ. V was clipped by 4 bases and J by 6 bases; unmatched bases: 9. This CDR3 contains 14 residues. CDR3 in DNA: TGCGCCAGCAGCCCGGGGACTAGAGGGGTCGAGCAGTACTTC. Translation: CASSPGTRGVEQYF. The complete variable domain, with remaining parts taken from reference TRBV5-1 and TRBJ2-7, reads KAGVTQTPRYLIKTRGQQVTLSCSPISGHRSVSWYQQTPGQGLQFLFEYFSETQRNKGNFPGRFSGRQFSNSRSEMNVSTLELGDSALYLCASSPGTRGVEQYFGPGTRLTVT.

The chain has TRBV6-2 or TRBV6-3 and TRBJ1-3; perhaps TRBD1 as D (6 bases). With 4 bases removed from V and 0 bases from J, the gap between germline ends came to 19 bases. This CDR3 has 18 residues. The germline V gene encodes CDR1 MNHEY and CDR2 SVGEGT. The CDR3 spells CASSFDQDSSPSGNTIYF. The CDR3 DNA follows: TGTGCCAGCAGTTTCGACCAGGACAGCTCACCCTCTGGAAACACCATATATTTT.

This clone was detected only a few times. The chain has TRBV19 and TRBJ1-3; no reliable D call. Germline values: CDR1 LNHDA, CDR2 SQIVND (reference sequence). The CDR3 has 14 residues. Trimming removed 4 bases at V and 6 bases at J, with 13 bases between. CDR3 protein: CASSTHSGINTIYF. CDR3 coding DNA: TGTGCCAGTAGTACCCACTCGGGGATAAACACCATATATTTT.

This chain connects TRBV12-3 or TRBV12-4 to TRBJ2-7, with D possibly being TRBD1 (5 bases). This CDR3 has 12 amino acids. V lost 4 bases to trimming and J lost 5 bases, with 9 bases between them. CDR3 DNA: TGTGCCAGCAGTTCCCAAGGGGACGAGCAGTACTTC. Protein: CASSSQGDEQYF.

This clone came up once. The J gene is TRBJ2-7, the V gene TRBV5-6; D gene ambiguous. Trimming cost V 0 bases and J 3 bases, with 7 bases left between them. This CDR3 is built from 13 residues. CDR1 and CDR2 (germline): SGHDT, YYEEEE. The CDR3 nucleotides read TGTGCCAGCAGCTTGGACAGTTACTACGAGCAGTACGTC. It specifies CASSLDSYYEQYV.

The chain is built from TRBV2 and TRBJ1-2; the match to TRBD1 covers 7 bases. CDR1 is SNHLY, CDR2 FYNNEI, per germline. The CDR3 loop spans 13 amino acids. V lost 1 base, J lost 5 bases, and 1 base stayed unmatched. CDR3 nucleotides: TGTGCCAGCAGTGAAGGACAGGGTTATGGCTACACCTTC. Translation: CASSEGQGYGYTF.

The gene calls are TRBV18 and TRBJ2-5; D gene unclear. Germline CDR1 KGHSH, CDR2 LQKENI. CDR3 length: 15 amino acids. The germline V and J ends were trimmed by 1 base and 1 base, with 10 bases remaining between them. Written as DNA, the CDR3 is TGTGCCAGCTCACCACAACGCGCCAGCCAAGAGACCCAGTACTTC. This translates into CASSPQRASQETQYF.

This chain uses TRBV18 with TRBJ2-1; 8 nucleotides line up with TRBD2. This CDR3 spans 15 amino acids. With 6 bases clipped from V and 4 bases from J, the junction kept 8 bases outside the gene matches. From germline, CDR1 is KGHSH and CDR2 LQKENI. CDR3 loop: CASSPGLVDYNEQFF. CDR3 nucleotide sequence: TGTGCCAGCTCCCCGGGACTAGTGGATTACAATGAGCAGTTCTTC.

This clone is a singleton in its sample. The V and J genes are TRBV7-6 and TRBJ2-2, with D uncertain. Trimming pared 3 bases from V and 2 bases from J, leaving 7 bases between. The CDR3 extends over 14 amino acids. Germline CDR1 is SGHVS and CDR2 is FNYEAQ. CDR3 in DNA: TGTGCCAGCAGCTTGGCCTCAAACACCGGGGAGCTGTTTTTT. Protein product: CASSLASNTGELFF.

The gene calls are TRBV2 and TRBJ1-1, with unresolved D. The ends were cut back, 3 bases at V and 8 bases at J, with 4 bases in the middle. Germline V gene sequence: CDR1 SNHLY, CDR2 FYNNEI. The CDR3 totals 10 residues. The CDR3 region is CASSETEAFF. The DNA of the CDR3 is TGTGCCAGCAGTGAGACCGAAGCTTTCTTT.

The chain recombines TRBV7-6 with TRBJ2-2; D tentatively reads TRBD1 or TRBD2 (5 bases each). Germline V gives CDR1 SGHVS, CDR2 FNYEAQ. Trimming pared 2 bases from V and 5 bases from J, leaving 9 bases between. The CDR3 extends over 14 amino acids. The CDR3 DNA reads as TGTGCCAGCAGCTTAATCAGGGAGACCGGGGAGCTGTTTTTT. Its translation: CASSLIRETGELFF. Full variable domain (remainder filled in from reference TRBV7-6 and TRBJ2-2): GAGVSQSPRYKVTKRGQDVALRCDPISGHVSLYWYRQALGQGPEFLTYFNYEAQQDKSGLPNDRFSAERPEGSISTLTIQRTEQRDSAMYRCASSLIRETGELFFGEGSRLTVL.

This clone was observed a handful of times. CDR3 sequence (DNA): TGTGCCAGCAGCTTAGGGGCAGGGGGGCAGCCCCAGCATTTT. Translating gives CASSLGAGGQPQHF. The J gene is TRBJ1-5, the V gene TRBV7-9, with 7 bases fitting TRBD1. V was clipped by 1 base and J by 7 bases; unmatched bases: 4. The CDR3 has 14 amino acids. Germline V lookup: CDR1 SEHNR, CDR2 FQNEAQ (reference sequence). Combining the CDR3 with reference TRBV7-9 and TRBJ1-5 gives the whole variable domain DTGVSQNPRHKITKRGQNVTFRCDPISEHNRLYWYRQTLGQGPEFLTYFQNEAQLEKSRLLSDRFSAERPKGSFSTLEIQRTEQGDSAMYLCASSLGAGGQPQHFGDGTRLSIL.

The chain uses TRBV7-9 and TRBJ2-5; TRBD1 aligns across 7 bases. V lost 3 bases to trimming and J lost 2 bases; unmatched junction nucleotides: 3. The CDR3 extends over 14 amino acids. CDR1 is SEHNR and CDR2 is FQNEAQ in the germline V gene (reference sequence). CDR3 sequence: CASSLTGSQETQYF. The CDR3 nucleotides are TGTGCCAGCAGCTTGACAGGGAGTCAAGAGACCCAGTACTTC.

With respect to this clone: The same CDR3 arises from other DNA sequences in this sample as well. The rearrangement uses TRBV18 and TRBJ1-2, with a tentative D call TRBD1 (5 bases). CDR3 length: 16 residues. V dropped 2 bases and J dropped 2 bases, with 15 bases sitting between them. Looked up from germline, CDR1 is KGHSH and CDR2 is LQKENI. The DNA of the CDR3 is TGTGCCAGCTCACCAGGGTTGGGGGGAACAAACTATGGCTACACCTTC. Its protein product is CASSPGLGGTNYGYTF.

The rearrangement uses TRBV18 and TRBJ1-2; 9 bases agree with TRBD1. Germline CDR1 and CDR2: KGHSH and LQKENI. This CDR3 comprises 15 residues. V lost 3 bases to trimming and J lost 4 bases; unmatched junction nucleotides: 6. CDR3 bases: TGTGCCAGCTCACCCGGGACAGGGATCGGCTATGGCTACACCTTC. This sequence encodes CASSPGTGIGYGYTF.

This sequence joins TRBV6-5 and TRBJ1-3; D uncertain. The V and J ends lost 0 bases and 0 bases respectively, with 6 bases between them. Germline CDR1 MNHEY, CDR2 SVGAGI. This CDR3 has 15 amino acids. CDR3 sequence reads: CASSYSHGSGNTIYF. CDR3 sequence (DNA): TGTGCCAGCAGTTACTCGCACGGCTCTGGAAACACCATATATTTT.

The chain combines TRBV7-2 with TRBJ2-1; 9 bases fit TRBD2. The CDR3 length is 15 residues. CDR1 SGHTA and CDR2 FQGNSA come from the germline V gene. J was trimmed by 12 bases and V by 3 bases; bases with no gene match: 12. CDR3 sequence: CASSLPAGGSWGQFF. The CDR3 DNA follows: TGTGCCAGCAGCTTGCCAGCGGGGGGTTCCTGGGGGCAGTTCTTC.

This chain connects TRBV5-4 to TRBJ1-2; 9 bases line up with TRBD1. Per the germline V gene, CDR1 is SGHNT and CDR2 is YYREEE (reference sequence). CDR3 size: 13 residues. Losses at the gene ends were 4 bases for V and 3 bases for J; bases not matched to a gene: 1. The CDR3 loop is CASSRDRDYGYTF. Here the CDR3 DNA reads TGTGCCAGCAGCCGGGACAGGGACTATGGCTACACCTTC.

The rearrangement joins TRBV14 to TRBJ2-2; 7 bases fit TRBD2. V lost 6 bases to trimming and J lost 3 bases; unmatched junction nucleotides: 10. Per germline, CDR1 SGHDN and CDR2 FVKESK. The CDR3 totals 16 residues. CDR3 in DNA: TGTGCCAGCAGACGGCAGGGAGGGGTCGACACCGGGGAGCTGTTTTTT. Translation gives CASRRQGGVDTGELFF.

This rearrangement joins TRBV5-4 to TRBJ2-3; D is uncertain. Trimming took 2 bases from V and 5 from J, leaving 6 bases between them. The germline gives CDR1 SGHNT, CDR2 YYREEE (reference sequence). This CDR3 contains 12 residues. The CDR3 loop reads CASSLEVDTQYF. The CDR3 DNA sequence: TGTGCCAGCAGCTTAGAAGTAGATACGCAGTATTTT.

This clone appeared a single time. The chain has TRBV5-1 and TRBJ2-2; 10 bases agree with TRBD2. The V segment lost 2 bases and the J segment 3 bases; nucleotides outside the gene matches: 4. CDR3 length equals 16 residues. The germline CDR1 and CDR2 sequences are SGHRS and YFSETQ. The CDR3 spells CASSFPGTSDTGELFF. CDR3 DNA: TGCGCCAGCAGCTTTCCCGGGACTAGCGACACCGGGGAGCTGTTTTTT.

This clone was detected once. The chain carries TRBV5-1 and TRBJ2-1; TRBD2 matches at 9 bases. The length of the CDR3 is 15 residues. Germline CDR1 and CDR2: SGHRS and YFSETQ. V lost 6 bases, J lost 2 bases, and 6 bases stayed unmatched. The CDR3 protein is CASIQSSGAYNEQFF. The CDR3 coding sequence is TGCGCCAGCATCCAATCTAGCGGGGCCTACAATGAGCAGTTCTTC.

This clone was picked up one time. The V gene is TRBV5-1, the J gene TRBJ2-3; 10 positions match TRBD2. The V gene's germline CDR1 is SGHRS and CDR2 YFSETQ. The CDR3 is 19 amino acids. After removal of 1 base from V and 0 bases from J, the junction contained 11 bases not matched to a gene. The CDR3 nucleotides are TGCGCCAGCAGCTTGAGTAAAGCGGGGGGGACCAGCAGCACAGATACGCAGTATTTT. The encoded protein is CASSLSKAGGTSSTDTQYF.